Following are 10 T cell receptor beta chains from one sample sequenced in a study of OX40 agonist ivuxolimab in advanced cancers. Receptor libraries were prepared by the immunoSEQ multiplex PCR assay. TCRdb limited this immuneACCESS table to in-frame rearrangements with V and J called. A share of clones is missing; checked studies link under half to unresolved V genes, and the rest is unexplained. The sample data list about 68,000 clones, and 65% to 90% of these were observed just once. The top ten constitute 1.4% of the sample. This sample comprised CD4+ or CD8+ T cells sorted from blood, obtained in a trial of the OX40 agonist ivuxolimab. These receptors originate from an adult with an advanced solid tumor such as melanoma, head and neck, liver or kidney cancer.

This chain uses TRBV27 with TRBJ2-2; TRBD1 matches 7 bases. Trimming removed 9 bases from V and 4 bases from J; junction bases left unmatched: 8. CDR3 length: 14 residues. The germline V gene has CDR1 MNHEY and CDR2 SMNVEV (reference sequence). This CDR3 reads CASRTGVGTGELFF. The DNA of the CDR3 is TGTGCCAGTCGAACAGGGGTCGGCACCGGGGAGCTGTTTTTT.

The CDR3 coding sequence is TGTGCCAGCAGCCAACCCGGACAGGCGAACACCGGGGAGCTGTTTTTT. This gives the protein CASSQPGQANTGELFF. This chain joins TRBV27 and TRBJ2-2; 7 bases match TRBD1. Trimming at V came to 6 bases and at J to 0 bases, leaving 7 bases not matched to a gene. In germline, CDR1 is MNHEY, CDR2 SMNVEV (reference sequence). CDR3 length: 16 residues.

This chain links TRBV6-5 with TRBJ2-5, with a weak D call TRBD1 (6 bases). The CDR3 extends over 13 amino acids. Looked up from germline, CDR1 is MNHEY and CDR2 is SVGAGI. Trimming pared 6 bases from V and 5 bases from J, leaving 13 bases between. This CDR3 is CASSPIQGETQYF. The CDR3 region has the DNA TGTGCCAGCAGCCCTATTCAGGGGGAGACCCAGTACTTC.

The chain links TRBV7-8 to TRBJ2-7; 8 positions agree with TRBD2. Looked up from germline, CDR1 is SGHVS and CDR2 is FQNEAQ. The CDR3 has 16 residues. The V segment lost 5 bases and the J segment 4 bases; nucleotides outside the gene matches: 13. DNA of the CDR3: TGTGCCAGCAGCCCGTTTAGGGTTAGCGGGGCTTACGAGCAGTACTTC. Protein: CASSPFRVSGAYEQYF.

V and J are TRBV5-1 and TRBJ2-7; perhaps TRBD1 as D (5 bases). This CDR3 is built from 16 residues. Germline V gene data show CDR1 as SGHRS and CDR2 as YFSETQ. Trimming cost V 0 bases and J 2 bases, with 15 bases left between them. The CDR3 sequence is CASSLGPTGTTYEQYF. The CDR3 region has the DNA TGCGCCAGCAGCTTGGGCCCTACAGGTACCACCTACGAGCAGTACTTC.

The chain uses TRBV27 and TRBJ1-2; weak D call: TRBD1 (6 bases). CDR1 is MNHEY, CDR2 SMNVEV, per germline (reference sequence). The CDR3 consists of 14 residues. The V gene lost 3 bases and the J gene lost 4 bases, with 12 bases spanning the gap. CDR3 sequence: CASSLAGALYGYTF. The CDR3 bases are TGTGCCAGCAGTTTGGCAGGGGCCCTCTATGGCTACACCTTC.

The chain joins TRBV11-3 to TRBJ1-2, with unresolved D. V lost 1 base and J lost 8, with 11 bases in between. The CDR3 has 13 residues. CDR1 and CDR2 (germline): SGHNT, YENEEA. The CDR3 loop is CASSLALGWGYTF. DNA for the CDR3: TGTGCCAGCAGCTTAGCGCTGGGCTGGGGCTACACCTTC.

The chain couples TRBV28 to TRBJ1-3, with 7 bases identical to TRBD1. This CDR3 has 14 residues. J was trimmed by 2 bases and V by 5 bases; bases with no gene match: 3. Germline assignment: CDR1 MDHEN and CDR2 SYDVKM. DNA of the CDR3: TGTGCCAGCAGTGCCGACAGGGCTGGAAACACCATATATTTT. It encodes CASSADRAGNTIYF.

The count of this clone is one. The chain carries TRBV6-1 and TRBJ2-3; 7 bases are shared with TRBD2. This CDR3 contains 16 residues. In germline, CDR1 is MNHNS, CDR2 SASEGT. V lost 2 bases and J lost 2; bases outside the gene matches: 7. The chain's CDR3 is CASSEWGTTLTDTQYF. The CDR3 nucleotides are TGTGCCAGCAGTGAATGGGGGACTACCCTCACAGATACGCAGTATTTT.

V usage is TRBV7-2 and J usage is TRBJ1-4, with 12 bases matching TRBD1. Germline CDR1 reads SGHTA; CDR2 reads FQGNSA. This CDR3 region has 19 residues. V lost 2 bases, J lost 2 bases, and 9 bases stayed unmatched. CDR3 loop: CASSLMRGTGGATNEKLFF. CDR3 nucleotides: TGTGCCAGCAGCTTAATGAGGGGGACAGGGGGCGCGACTAATGAAAAACTGTTTTTT. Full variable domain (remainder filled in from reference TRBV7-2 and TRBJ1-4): GAGVSQSPSNKVTEKGKDVELRCDPISGHTALYWYRQSLGQGLEFLIYFQGNSAPDKSGLPSDRFSAERTGGSVSTLTIQRTQQEDSAVYLCASSLMRGTGGATNEKLFFGSGTQLSVL.